This T cell receptor (beta chain) was identified in a study of blood T cell repertoires in COVID-19. Across the whole study: Acute and convalescent COVID-19 specimens originated in the United States, Italy and Spain. Sources were T cells, B-cell-depleted T cells, or PBMCs; the material itself was cDNA or gDNA.

In the original workflow: Amplification of reference gene primers was used by the study to estimate nucleated cell counts. Produced via immunoSEQ multiplex PCR; TCRdb's table is partial and in-frame only. That table supplies the V and J calls and clone size; D and trimming were determined from the DNA. This sample has 35,000 to 55,000 clones; 90% to 95% occur once, and the top ten carry under 6%. Germline V gene data show CDR1 as DFQATT and CDR2 as SNEGSKA (reference sequence). The CDR3 length is 22 residues. With 3 bases clipped from V and 2 bases from J, the junction kept 26 bases outside the gene matches.

The rearrangement links TRBV20-1 to TRBJ2-3; 10 positions match TRBD2. The receptor was derived from a human donor in a cohort sampled during active COVID-19. The sequencing input was peripheral blood. CDR3 sequence: CSASPSGGAVGSSSLYTDTQYF. CDR3 in DNA: TGCAGTGCTAGTCCCAGCGGGGGGGCCGTGGGGAGCTCGAGTTTATACACAGATACGCAGTATTTT.